This T cell receptor (beta chain) was found in a study of T cell repertoires in cytomegalovirus infection (dated by TCRdb to the late 2010s). For context, the study as a whole: Recently identified HLA-C-restricted CMV epitopes, whose presentation resists viral immunomodulation, were targeted by peptide stimulations together with well-studied HLA-B-restricted epitopes. The HLA type of each donor mattered for the analysis, because public TCR beta signatures pointed to carriage of CMV infection along with the matching HLA type.

Sequenced using an Illumina HiSeq 1500. TCRdb took the public reads, trimmed them with fastp at Q25, ran MiXCR for clone calling and kept in-frame beta chains. Records with the same CDR3 protein are collapsed into one entry carrying the most frequent genes and DNA. In this sample the table shows around 300,000 distinct CDR3 sequences, 25% of which occur a single time. Together, the top ten hold 10% to 15% of the sample. In this sample, this clonotype turned up once. The antigen this receptor binds is unknown. The input lacks base qualities; no much larger clone sits a single base away. Resting on one read, the evidence is weak. The treatment or condition label for this specimen denotes: in vitro stimulation with specific CMV peptide epitopes to enrich CMV-specific T cells. Overall study results and their limits: The ex vivo response was dominated by HLA-C-restricted CMV-specific TCR beta clonotypes, which also provided the single most frequent clonotype in two of eight donors. Cumulative frequency of public TCR beta family members discriminated carriers of CMV infection plus the relevant HLA type in this cohort and an independent roughly 330-donor cohort.

For CDR1 and CDR2, the germline V gene (reference sequence) lists LNHNV and YYDKDF. The CDR3, cysteine through phenylalanine, is 19 amino acids long. Only the CDR3 DNA is retained, 57 bases long and in frame from the first base. Trimming takes 3 bases from V and 0 bases from J, and the germline ends sit 22 bases apart. This receptor was obtained from a human donor in good health (CMV status not recorded). Some clones in this sample may be carry-over from other donors' samples. The chain uses TRBV15 and TRBJ2-3; there is no confident call for the D gene. This specimen was cultured PBMCs, taken from culture after CMV antigen stimulation. The DNA reads as follows: TGTGCCACCAGCAGCTCGACTGCAGCGATTGAGGATAGCACAGATACGCAGTATTTT. The encoded protein is CATSSSTAAIEDSTDTQYF.